Presented here are 21 T cell receptor beta chains from one specimen sequenced in a study of a mutant IDH1 vaccine in newly diagnosed glioma. Time point indicated: week 35, safety follow-up. In every dose of vaccine, 300 ug of mutant IDH1 20-mer peptide was given alongside topical imiquimod. These receptors have no known antigen. The assay was immunoSEQ multiplex PCR, and TCRdb's table has in-frame clones only and misses some. Counted here are about 32,000 clones, roughly 80% occurring once; the ten biggest clones make up 7% to 7.5%. The sample was PBMCs, taken from a glioma patient whose treatment included an IDH1 peptide vaccine. The receptors originated from a woman younger than 30 with glioma.

The CDR3 region has the DNA TGTGCCAGCAGTTTTTTCCTGGGGGGGGAACAAACCGCCGGGGAGCTGTTTTTT. The encoded protein is CASSFFLGGEQTAGELFF. This chain uses TRBV28 with TRBJ2-2, with TRBD2 identical over 7 bases. The V and J ends lost 3 bases and 6 bases, in that order; junction bases with no gene match: 16. The CDR3 totals 18 residues. Germline CDR1 and CDR2: MDHEN and SYDVKM.

The genes are TRBV5-8 and TRBJ2-5; 7 nucleotides align to TRBD2. Trimming removed 4 bases from V and 1 base from J; junction bases left unmatched: 7. Per germline, CDR1 SGHTS and CDR2 YDEGEE. The CDR3 is made up of 15 amino acids. The CDR3 DNA reads as TGTGCCAGCAGCCCGGCGGGGACTATCCAAGAGACCCAGTACTTC. Its protein product is CASSPAGTIQETQYF.

The chain couples TRBV7-8 to TRBJ1-4; TRBD1 agrees at 7 bases. The junction had 12 bases not matched to a gene; V was cut back by 4 bases and J by 10 bases. CDR3 length equals 15 residues. Germline CDR1 is SGHVS and CDR2 is FQNEAQ. CDR3 sequence reads: CASSSPGQSLAKLFF. Written as DNA, the CDR3 is TGTGCCAGCAGCTCGCCGGGACAGAGTTTGGCAAAACTGTTTTTT.

The rearrangement links TRBV7-9 to TRBJ1-3; TRBD1 matches at 7 bases. Germline V lookup: CDR1 SEHNR, CDR2 FQNEAQ (reference sequence). V lost 6 bases to trimming and J lost 1 base; unmatched junction nucleotides: 6. The CDR3 runs 15 residues. CDR3: CASSSRGWSGNTIYF. The CDR3, as DNA: TGTGCCAGCAGTTCCAGGGGGTGGTCTGGAAACACCATATATTTT.

The V and J genes are TRBV5-6 and TRBJ1-2, with TRBD1 matching 7 bases. J gave up 2 bases and V 1 base, and 2 bases lay outside the gene matches. Germline-derived CDR1 and CDR2 are SGHDT and YYEEEE. CDR3 length: 14 amino acids. The CDR3, as DNA: TGTGCCAGCAGCTTGCCGACAGGGAACTATGGCTACACCTTC. This gives the protein CASSLPTGNYGYTF.

CDR3 DNA sequence: TGTGCCAGCAGTTGGACAGGGCTAGAGACCCAGTACTTC. Translated: CASSWTGLETQYF. V gene TRBV6-5 combines with J gene TRBJ2-5; 8 bases match TRBD1. Germline V gene data show CDR1 as MNHEY and CDR2 as SVGAGI. V trimming: 4 bases; J trimming: 4 bases; junction bases outside the gene matches: 2. The CDR3 loop spans 13 amino acids.

The chain carries TRBV6-5 and TRBJ1-2; no clear D gene. CDR1 is MNHEY, CDR2 SVGAGI, per germline. The CDR3 spans 13 residues. V was cut by 6 bases and J by 2 bases, with 10 bases left in between. The CDR3 sequence: CASSPGRNYGYTF. The CDR3 DNA is TGTGCCAGCAGCCCCGGACGGAACTATGGCTACACCTTC.

The chain combines TRBV30 with TRBJ1-2; 7 nucleotides match TRBD1. V was pared by 5 bases and J by 4 bases, with 10 bases of the junction left unmatched. This CDR3 has 14 residues. Germline V lookup: CDR1 GTSNPN, CDR2 SVGIG (reference sequence). The CDR3 DNA follows: TGTGCCTGGTCTTGGGACAGCTTAGCCTATGGCTACACCTTC. It specifies CAWSWDSLAYGYTF.

This sequence joins TRBV5-1 and TRBJ1-5; TRBD1 agrees at 8 bases. The CDR3 is made up of 16 amino acids. Germline assignment: CDR1 SGHRS and CDR2 YFSETQ. The junction had 5 bases not matched to a gene; V was cut back by 3 bases and J by 0 bases. CDR3 loop: CASSWGTGDSNQPQHF. CDR3 coding DNA: TGCGCCAGCAGCTGGGGGACAGGTGATAGCAATCAGCCCCAGCATTTT.

This clone has only one observation. CDR3 in amino acids: CATSTFYGSDTQYF. CDR3 coding DNA: TGTGCCACCAGCACCTTTTATGGGTCAGATACGCAGTATTTT. The rearrangement joins TRBV15 to TRBJ2-3; no clear D gene. Germline V lookup: CDR1 LNHNV, CDR2 YYDKDF (reference sequence). CDR3 length: 14 residues. Trimming shortened V by 4 bases and J by 4 bases, and 12 bases separated the two germline ends. Variable domain in full (rest from reference TRBV15 and TRBJ2-3): DAMVIQNPRYQVTQFGKPVTLSCSQTLNHNVMYWYQQKSSQAPKLLFHYYDKDFNNEADTPDNFQSRRPNTSFCFLDIRSPGLGDTAMYLCATSTFYGSDTQYFGPGTRLTVL.

The chain carries TRBV11-2 and TRBJ2-3; 9 bases match TRBD1. Per the germline V gene, CDR1 is SGHAT and CDR2 is FQNNGV. This CDR3 spans 14 amino acids. The V gene end was trimmed by 6 bases and the J gene end by 2 bases; junction bases not matched to a gene: 3. The DNA for the CDR3 is TGTGCCAGCAGTAGGGACAGGGCCACAGATACGCAGTATTTT. It encodes CASSRDRATDTQYF.

On this clone itself: Given the absence of the conserved phenylalanine or tryptophan at the CDR3 end, a read error is likely. It is unclear where the CDR3 begins or ends on the DNA, so no DNA is shown, and the CDR3 is as TCRdb lists it. The chain carries TRBV6-6 and TRBJ1-2. The germline CDR1 and CDR2 sequences are MNHNY and SVGAGI (reference sequence). 9 amino acids form the CDR3, both terminal residues included. CDR3 amino acids: CASADPGSR.

As for this clone: A read error may produce the germline difference seen at one junction end. The rearrangement links TRBV7-7 to TRBJ2-6; D possibly corresponds to TRBD1 (6 bases). CDR3 length equals 19 residues. Germline values: CDR1 SSHAT, CDR2 FNYEAQ (reference sequence). The CDR3 region has the DNA TGTGCTAGCAGCGCCACATCCGGGACAAGAAACTCTGGGGCCAACGTCCTGACTTTC. This gives the protein CASSATSGTRNSGANVLTF.

In the case of this clone: Relative to the germline gene, one junction end is altered; a read error may explain this. The chain has TRBV7-7 and TRBJ2-5; TRBD1 matches 12 bases. Germline V CDR1 and CDR2: SSHAT, FNYEAQ (reference sequence). This CDR3 is built from 15 residues. The CDR3 coding sequence is TGTGCTAGCAGCCCCGGGACAGGGGGCTGGGAGACCCAGTACTTC. Protein product: CASSPGTGGWETQYF.

This clone has a handful of counts. The V call is TRBV25-1, the J call TRBJ1-2, with D possibly TRBD1 on 5 matching bases. V lost 4 bases, J lost 4 bases, and 13 bases lay in between. The CDR3 consists of 14 residues. The germline V gene encodes CDR1 MGHDK and CDR2 SYGVNS. The CDR3, as DNA: TGTGCCAGCAGTGGTCAGGGCCGCGTCTATGGCTACACCTTC. Translating gives CASSGQGRVYGYTF.

The rearrangement uses TRBV11-1 and TRBJ2-7; D not resolved. Trimming removed 1 base at V and 7 bases at J, with 8 bases between. This CDR3 has 12 amino acids. Germline CDR1 is SGHAT and CDR2 is FQDESV (reference sequence). CDR3 amino acids: CASSLGLGEQYF. CDR3 nucleotide sequence: TGTGCCAGCAGCTTAGGCCTCGGGGAGCAGTACTTC.

The chain employs TRBV11-3 and TRBJ1-2; D remains unclear. Germline V lookup: CDR1 SGHNT, CDR2 YENEEA. V lost 1 base and J lost 5, with 20 bases in between. The CDR3 length is 17 residues. The CDR3 DNA reads as TGTGCCAGCAGCTTAGGGGCCAACGACGCCGGCGGATATGGCTACACCTTC. Protein: CASSLGANDAGGYGYTF.

As DNA, the CDR3 is TGTGCCAGCCGAGGGGGCTGGCGACAGCCCCAGCATTTT. This gives the protein CASRGGWRQPQHF. The J gene is TRBJ1-5, the V gene TRBV6-5, with TRBD1 identical over 7 bases. The CDR3 is 13 amino acids. Germline loops: CDR1 MNHEY, CDR2 SVGAGI. The J segment lost 7 bases and the V segment lost 8 bases, leaving 8 bases of the junction unmatched.

This sequence joins TRBV7-9 and TRBJ2-1; 9 bases are a match to TRBD1. Trimming at V came to 5 bases and at J to 7 bases, leaving 9 bases not matched to a gene. This CDR3 comprises 15 residues. The germline V gene encodes CDR1 SEHNR and CDR2 FQNEAQ (reference sequence). This chain's CDR3 is CASSPLGTGMNEQFF. The CDR3 coding sequence is TGTGCCAGCAGCCCCCTCGGGACAGGGATGAATGAGCAGTTCTTC.

This clone is categorized as medium-sized. J is TRBJ2-3 and V is TRBV21-1; TRBD1 is taken as the D call from the table, unchecked against the DNA. TRBV21-1 is a pseudogene. This CDR3 is 12 amino acids long. The CDR3: CLRDTTGDTQYF. In DNA form, the CDR3 reads TGTCTCCGGGACACGACAGGAGATACGCAGTATTTT.

This chain joins TRBV5-1 and TRBJ2-2; no definite D call. Looked up from germline, CDR1 is SGHRS and CDR2 is YFSETQ. Trimming cost V 0 bases and J 3 bases, with 6 bases left between them. This CDR3 has 14 residues. In nucleotides, the CDR3 is TGCGCCAGCAGCTTGGACCCACACACCGGGGAGCTGTTTTTT. Protein: CASSLDPHTGELFF.